This TCR beta chain appears in the sequencing data of a study of blood T cell repertoires in COVID-19. Study context: Recovered participants had two consecutive negative NP/OP PCR tests, healthcare professional clearance, or symptom resolution. Acute and convalescent COVID-19 specimens originated in the United States, Italy and Spain.

Individuals drawn from under 30 US areas were about 18 to 90 years old. Authors' processing steps: Reference gene primer amplification in the assay estimated nucleated cell counts. Sequencing used immunoSEQ multiplex PCR; TCRdb keeps in-frame clones, though not all of them. V and J calls and clone size are those listed in that table; D and trimming were worked out from the DNA. Among 150,000 to 200,000 clones, approximately 86% were seen once, and the ten largest hold 20% to 25%. The CDR3 is 13 residues long. J was trimmed by 4 bases and V by 6 bases; bases with no gene match: 2. Germline lookup yields CDR1 PRHDT and CDR2 FYEKMQ (reference sequence).

Sequencing was performed on PBMCs or T cells enriched from blood (not recorded which). The clonotype originates from a woman in her thirties or forties in a cohort exposed to, infected with or recovered from COVID-19 (not recorded which). V is TRBV13 and J is TRBJ2-3, with 9 bases that match TRBD2. The DNA for the CDR3 is TGTGCCAGCAGACGACTAGCGGCAGATACGCAGTATTTT. Its protein is CASRRLAADTQYF.